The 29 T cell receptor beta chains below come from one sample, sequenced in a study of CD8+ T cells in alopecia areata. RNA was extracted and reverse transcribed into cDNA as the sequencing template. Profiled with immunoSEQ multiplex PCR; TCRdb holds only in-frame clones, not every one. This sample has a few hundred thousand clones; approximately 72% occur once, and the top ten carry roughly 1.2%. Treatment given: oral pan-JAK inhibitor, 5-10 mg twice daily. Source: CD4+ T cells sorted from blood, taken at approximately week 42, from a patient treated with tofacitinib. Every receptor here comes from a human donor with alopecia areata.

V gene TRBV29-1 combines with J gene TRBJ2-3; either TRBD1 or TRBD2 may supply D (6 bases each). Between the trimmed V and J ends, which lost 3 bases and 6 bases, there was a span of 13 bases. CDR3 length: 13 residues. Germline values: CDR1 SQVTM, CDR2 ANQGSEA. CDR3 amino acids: CSVERLGGDTQYF. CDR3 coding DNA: TGCAGCGTTGAGCGACTAGGGGGGGATACGCAGTATTTT.

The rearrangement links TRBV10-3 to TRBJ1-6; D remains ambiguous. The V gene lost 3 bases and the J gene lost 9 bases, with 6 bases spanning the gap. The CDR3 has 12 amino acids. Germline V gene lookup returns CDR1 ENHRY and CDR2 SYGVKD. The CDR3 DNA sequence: TGTGCCATCAGTGATGGTAGTTCACCCCTCCACTTT. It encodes CAISDGSSPLHF.

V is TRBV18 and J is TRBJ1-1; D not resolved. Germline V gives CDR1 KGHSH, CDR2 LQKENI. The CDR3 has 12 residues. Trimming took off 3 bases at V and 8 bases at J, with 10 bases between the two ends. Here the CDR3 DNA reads TGTGCCAGCTCACCTATGGGAATAGAAGCTTTCTTT. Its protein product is CASSPMGIEAFF.

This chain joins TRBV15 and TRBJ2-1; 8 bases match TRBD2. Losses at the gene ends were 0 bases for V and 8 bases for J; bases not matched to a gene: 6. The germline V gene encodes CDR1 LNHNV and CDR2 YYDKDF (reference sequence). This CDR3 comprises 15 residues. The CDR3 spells CATSRDPGGFDEQFF. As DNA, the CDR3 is TGTGCCACCAGCAGAGACCCGGGGGGGTTCGATGAGCAGTTCTTC.

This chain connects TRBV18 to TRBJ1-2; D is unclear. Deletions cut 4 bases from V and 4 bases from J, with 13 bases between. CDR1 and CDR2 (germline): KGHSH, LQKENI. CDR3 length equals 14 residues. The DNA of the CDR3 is TGTGCCAGCTCACGAGACCGAGAGTCCTATGGCTACACCTTC. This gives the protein CASSRDRESYGYTF.

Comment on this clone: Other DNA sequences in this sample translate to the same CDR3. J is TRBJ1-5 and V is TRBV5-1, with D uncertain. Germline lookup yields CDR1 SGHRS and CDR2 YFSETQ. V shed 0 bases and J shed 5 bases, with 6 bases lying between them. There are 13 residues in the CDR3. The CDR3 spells CASSLDVDQPQHF. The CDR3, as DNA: TGCGCCAGCAGCTTGGATGTGGATCAGCCCCAGCATTTT. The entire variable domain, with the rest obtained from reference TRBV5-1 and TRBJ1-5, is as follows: KAGVTQTPRYLIKTRGQQVTLSCSPISGHRSVSWYQQTPGQGLQFLFEYFSETQRNKGNFPGRFSGRQFSNSRSEMNVSTLELGDSALYLCASSLDVDQPQHFGDGTRLSIL.

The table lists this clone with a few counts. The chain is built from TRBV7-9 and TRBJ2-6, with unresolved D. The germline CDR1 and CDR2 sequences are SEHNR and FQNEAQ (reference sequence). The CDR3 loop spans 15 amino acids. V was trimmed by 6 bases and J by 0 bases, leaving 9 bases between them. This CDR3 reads CASRRVTSGANVLTF. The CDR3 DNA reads TGTGCCAGCAGACGAGTTACCTCTGGGGCCAACGTCCTGACTTTC. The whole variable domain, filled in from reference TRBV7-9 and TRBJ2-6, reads DTGVSQNPRHKITKRGQNVTFRCDPISEHNRLYWYRQTLGQGPEFLTYFQNEAQLEKSRLLSDRFSAERPKGSFSTLEIQRTEQGDSAMYLCASRRVTSGANVLTFGAGSRLTVL.

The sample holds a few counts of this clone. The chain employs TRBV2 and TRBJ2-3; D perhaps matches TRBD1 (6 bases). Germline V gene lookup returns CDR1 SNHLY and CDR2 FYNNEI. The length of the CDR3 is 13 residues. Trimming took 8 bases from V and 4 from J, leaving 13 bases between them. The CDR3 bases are TGTGCCAGCGGAATAAACAGGGCAGATACGCAGTATTTT. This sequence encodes CASGINRADTQYF.

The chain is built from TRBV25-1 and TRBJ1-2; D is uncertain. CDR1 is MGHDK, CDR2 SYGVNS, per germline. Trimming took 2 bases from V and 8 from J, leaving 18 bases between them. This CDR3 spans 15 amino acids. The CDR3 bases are TGTGCCAGCAGTGAAAGAGGGTTTCTCTATGGAGGCTACACCTTC. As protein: CASSERGFLYGGYTF.

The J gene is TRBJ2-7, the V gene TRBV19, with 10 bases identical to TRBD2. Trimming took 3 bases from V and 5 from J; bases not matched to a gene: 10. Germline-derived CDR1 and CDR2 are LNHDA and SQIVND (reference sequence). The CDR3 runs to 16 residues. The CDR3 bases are TGTGCCAGTAGTATCGGAGCGGGGGGGCTCTTGGACGAGCAGTACTTC. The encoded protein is CASSIGAGGLLDEQYF.

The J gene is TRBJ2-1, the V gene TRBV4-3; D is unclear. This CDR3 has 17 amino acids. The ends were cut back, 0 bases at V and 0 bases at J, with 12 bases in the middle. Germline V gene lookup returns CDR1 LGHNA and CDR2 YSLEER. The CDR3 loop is CASSQDPQVGSYNEQFF. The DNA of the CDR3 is TGCGCCAGCAGCCAAGATCCGCAGGTTGGCTCCTACAATGAGCAGTTCTTC.

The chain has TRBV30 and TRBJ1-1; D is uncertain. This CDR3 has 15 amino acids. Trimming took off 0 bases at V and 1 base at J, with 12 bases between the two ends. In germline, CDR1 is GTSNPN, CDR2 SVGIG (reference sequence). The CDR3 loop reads CAWSVGEGPNTEAFF. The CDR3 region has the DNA TGTGCCTGGAGTGTTGGAGAGGGCCCGAACACTGAAGCTTTCTTT.

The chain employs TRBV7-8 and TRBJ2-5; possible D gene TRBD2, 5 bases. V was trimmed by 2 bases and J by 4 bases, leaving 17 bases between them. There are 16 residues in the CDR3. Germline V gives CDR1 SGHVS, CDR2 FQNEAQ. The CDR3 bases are TGTGCCAGCAGCTTACCTGAACGGGGTTTTGGAGAGACCCAGTACTTC. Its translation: CASSLPERGFGETQYF.

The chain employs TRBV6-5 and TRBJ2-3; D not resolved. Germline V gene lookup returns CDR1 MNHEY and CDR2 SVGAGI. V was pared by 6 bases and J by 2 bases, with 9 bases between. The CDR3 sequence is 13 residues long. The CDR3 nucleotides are TGTGCCAGCAGGGATTCTTCCACAGATACGCAGTATTTT. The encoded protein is CASRDSSTDTQYF.

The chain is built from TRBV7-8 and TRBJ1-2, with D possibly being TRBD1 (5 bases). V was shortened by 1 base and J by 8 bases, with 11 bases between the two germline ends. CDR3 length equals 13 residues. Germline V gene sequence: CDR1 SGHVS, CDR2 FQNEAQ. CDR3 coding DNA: TGTGCCAGCAGCTTAGTCGGGACCCGGGGCTACACCTTC. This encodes CASSLVGTRGYTF.

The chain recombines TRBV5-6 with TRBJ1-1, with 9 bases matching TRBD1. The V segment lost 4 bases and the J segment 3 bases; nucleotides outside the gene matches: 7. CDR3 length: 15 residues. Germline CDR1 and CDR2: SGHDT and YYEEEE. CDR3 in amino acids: CASSVTGQGDTEAFF. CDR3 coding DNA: TGTGCCAGCAGCGTAACGGGACAGGGTGACACTGAAGCTTTCTTT.

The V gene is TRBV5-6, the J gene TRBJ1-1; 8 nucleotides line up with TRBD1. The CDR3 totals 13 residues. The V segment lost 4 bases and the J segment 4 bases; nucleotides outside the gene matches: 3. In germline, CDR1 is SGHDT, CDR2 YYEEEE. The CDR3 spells CASSTTGGTEAFF. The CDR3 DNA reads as TGTGCCAGCAGCACAACAGGGGGCACTGAAGCTTTCTTT. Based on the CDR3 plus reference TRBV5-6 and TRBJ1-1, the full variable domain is DAGVTQSPTHLIKTRGQQVTLRCSPKSGHDTVSWYQQALGQGPQFIFQYYEEEERQRGNFPDRFSGHQFPNYSSELNVNALLLGDSALYLCASSTTGGTEAFFGQGTRLTVV.

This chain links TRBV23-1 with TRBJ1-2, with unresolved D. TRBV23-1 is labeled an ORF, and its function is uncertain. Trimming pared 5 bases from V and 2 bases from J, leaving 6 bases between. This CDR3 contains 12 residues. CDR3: CASSRQNYGYTF. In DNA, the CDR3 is TGCGCCAGCAGTAGACAAAACTATGGCTACACCTTC.

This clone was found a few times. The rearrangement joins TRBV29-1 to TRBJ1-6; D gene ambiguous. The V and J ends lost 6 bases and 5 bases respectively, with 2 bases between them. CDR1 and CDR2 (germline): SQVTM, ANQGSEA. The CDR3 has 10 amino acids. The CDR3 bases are TGCAGCGTCCATAATTCACCCCTCCACTTT. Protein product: CSVHNSPLHF.

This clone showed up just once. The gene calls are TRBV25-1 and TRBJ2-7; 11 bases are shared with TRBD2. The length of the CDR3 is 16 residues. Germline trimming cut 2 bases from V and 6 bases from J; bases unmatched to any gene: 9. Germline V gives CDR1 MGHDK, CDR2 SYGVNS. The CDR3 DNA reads TGTGCCAGCAGTGAAACAACTAGCGGGGGAAGTGCCGAGCAGTACTTC. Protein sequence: CASSETTSGGSAEQYF.

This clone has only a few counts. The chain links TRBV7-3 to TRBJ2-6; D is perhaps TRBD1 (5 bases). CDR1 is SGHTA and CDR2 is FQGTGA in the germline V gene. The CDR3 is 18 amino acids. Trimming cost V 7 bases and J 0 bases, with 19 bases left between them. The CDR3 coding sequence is TGTGCCAGCACCCCTGGGGCACACTCGAGCTCTGGGGCCAACGTCCTGACTTTC. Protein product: CASTPGAHSSSGANVLTF. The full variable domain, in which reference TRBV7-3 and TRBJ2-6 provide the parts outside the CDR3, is GAGVSQTPSNKVTEKGKYVELRCDPISGHTALYWYRQSLGQGPEFLIYFQGTGAADDSGLPNDRFFAVRPEGSVSTLKIQRTERGDSAVYLCASTPGAHSSSGANVLTFGAGSRLTVL.

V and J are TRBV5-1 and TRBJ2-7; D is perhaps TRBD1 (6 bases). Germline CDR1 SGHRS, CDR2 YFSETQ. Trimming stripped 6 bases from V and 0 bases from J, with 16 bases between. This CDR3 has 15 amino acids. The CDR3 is CASKMGQQNSYEQYF. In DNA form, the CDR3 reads TGCGCCAGCAAGATGGGACAACAGAACTCCTACGAGCAGTACTTC.

DNA for the CDR3: TGTGCCATCAGTGAGCAGCAGGGGCGCCATGGCTACACCTTC. Translation gives CAISEQQGRHGYTF. The chain recombines TRBV10-3 with TRBJ1-2; D may be TRBD1 (6 bases). The CDR3 is made up of 14 amino acids. CDR1 is ENHRY, CDR2 SYGVKD, per germline. Trimming cost V 2 bases and J 6 bases, with 13 bases left between them.

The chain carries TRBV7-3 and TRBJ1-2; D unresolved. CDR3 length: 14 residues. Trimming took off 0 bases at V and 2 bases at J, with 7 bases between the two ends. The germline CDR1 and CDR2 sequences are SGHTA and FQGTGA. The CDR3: CASSLTAGNYGYTF. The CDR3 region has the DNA TGTGCCAGCAGCTTAACGGCCGGAAACTATGGCTACACCTTC. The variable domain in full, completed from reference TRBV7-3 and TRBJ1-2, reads GAGVSQTPSNKVTEKGKYVELRCDPISGHTALYWYRQSLGQGPEFLIYFQGTGAADDSGLPNDRFFAVRPEGSVSTLKIQRTERGDSAVYLCASSLTAGNYGYTFGSGTRLTVV.

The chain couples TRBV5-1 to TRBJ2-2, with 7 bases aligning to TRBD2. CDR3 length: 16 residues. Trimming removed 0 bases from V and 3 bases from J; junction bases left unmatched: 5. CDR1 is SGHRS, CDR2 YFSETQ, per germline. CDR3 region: CASSLAAGEYTGELFF. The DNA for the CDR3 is TGCGCCAGCAGCTTGGCGGCGGGGGAGTACACCGGGGAGCTGTTTTTT.

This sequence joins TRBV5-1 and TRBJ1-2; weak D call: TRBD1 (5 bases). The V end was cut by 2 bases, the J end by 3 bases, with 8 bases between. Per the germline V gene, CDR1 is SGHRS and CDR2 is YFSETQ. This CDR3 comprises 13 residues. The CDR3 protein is CASSLTTDYGYTF. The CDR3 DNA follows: TGCGCCAGCAGCTTAACGACAGACTATGGCTACACCTTC. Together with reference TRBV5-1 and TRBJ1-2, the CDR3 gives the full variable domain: KAGVTQTPRYLIKTRGQQVTLSCSPISGHRSVSWYQQTPGQGLQFLFEYFSETQRNKGNFPGRFSGRQFSNSRSEMNVSTLELGDSALYLCASSLTTDYGYTFGSGTRLTVV.

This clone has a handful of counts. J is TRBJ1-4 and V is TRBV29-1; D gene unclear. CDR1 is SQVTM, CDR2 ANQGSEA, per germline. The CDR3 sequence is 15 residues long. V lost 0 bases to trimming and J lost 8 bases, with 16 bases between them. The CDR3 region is CSVEEDGPRREKLFF. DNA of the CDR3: TGCAGCGTTGAAGAGGACGGTCCCCGTCGGGAAAAACTGTTTTTT. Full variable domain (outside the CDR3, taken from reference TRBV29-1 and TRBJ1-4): SAVISQKPSRDICQRGTSLTIQCQVDSQVTMMFWYRQQPGQSLTLIATANQGSEATYESGFVIDKFPISRPNLTFSTLTVSNMSPEDSSIYLCSVEEDGPRREKLFFGSGTQLSVL.

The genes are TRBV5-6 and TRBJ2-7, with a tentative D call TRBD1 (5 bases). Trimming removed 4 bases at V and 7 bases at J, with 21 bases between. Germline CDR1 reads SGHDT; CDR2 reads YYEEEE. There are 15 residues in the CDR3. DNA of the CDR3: TGTGCCAGCAGCCGCCCCGGGTGGCAGGGTGAAGAGCAGTACTTC. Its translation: CASSRPGWQGEEQYF.

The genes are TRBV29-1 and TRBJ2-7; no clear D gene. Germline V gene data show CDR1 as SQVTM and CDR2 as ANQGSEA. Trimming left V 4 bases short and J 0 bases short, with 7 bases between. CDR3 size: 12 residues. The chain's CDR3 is CSVVRSSYEQYF. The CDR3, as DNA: TGCAGCGTTGTAAGGAGCTCCTACGAGCAGTACTTC.